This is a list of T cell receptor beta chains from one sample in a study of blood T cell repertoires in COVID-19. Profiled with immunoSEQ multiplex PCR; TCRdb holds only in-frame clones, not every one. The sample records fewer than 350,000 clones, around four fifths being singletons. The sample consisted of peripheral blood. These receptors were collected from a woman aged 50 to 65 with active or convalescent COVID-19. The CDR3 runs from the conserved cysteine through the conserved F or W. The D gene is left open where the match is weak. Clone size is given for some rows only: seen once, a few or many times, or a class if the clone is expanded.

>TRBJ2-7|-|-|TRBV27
TGTGCCAGCAGTTCACACGGGGTTTCTCTAGCCTACGAGCAGTACTTC
CASSSHGVSLAYEQYF
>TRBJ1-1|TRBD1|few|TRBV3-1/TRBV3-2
TGTGCCAGCAGAAACGGACAGGGCACTGAAGCTTTCTTT
CASRNGQGTEAFF
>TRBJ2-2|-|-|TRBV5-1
TGCGCCAGCAGCCTTTTCACCGGGGAGCTGTTTTTT
CASSLFTGELFF
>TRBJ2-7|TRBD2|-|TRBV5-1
TGCGCCAGCAGCACATCGGGGACTACGGCCTACGAGCAGTACTTC
CASSTSGTTAYEQYF
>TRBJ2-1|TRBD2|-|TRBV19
TGTGCCAGTAGTATATCCAGCGGGAGTCGGGATGAGCAGTTCTTC
CASSISSGSRDEQFF
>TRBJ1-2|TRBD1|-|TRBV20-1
TGCAGTGGGGACAGGGCTCCTGGCTACACCTTC
CSGDRAPGYTF
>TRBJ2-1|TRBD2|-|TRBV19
TGTGCCAGTAACCCCCTCGGACGGGAGGGTGGAGATGAGCAGTTCTTC
CASNPLGREGGDEQFF
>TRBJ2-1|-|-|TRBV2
TGTGCCAGCAGCCGAGACTGGGGGGATTACAATGAGCAGTTCTTC
CASSRDWGDYNEQFF
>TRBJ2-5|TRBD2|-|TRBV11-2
TGTGCCAGCAGCTCGGGTAACGGGGAGGGAGAGACCCAGTACTTC
CASSSGNGEGETQYF
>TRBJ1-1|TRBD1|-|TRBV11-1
TGTGCCAGCAGCCAAGACAGGGTCTCGATCTCTTTCTTT
CASSQDRVSISFF
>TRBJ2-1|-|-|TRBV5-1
TGCGCCAGCAGCTTGTATTCGGGAGTAGCTTACAATGAGCAGTTCTTC
CASSLYSGVAYNEQFF
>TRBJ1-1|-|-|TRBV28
TGTGCCAGCACCACCTGGGGGGTGGAGAACACTGAAGCTTTCTTT
CASTTWGVENTEAFF
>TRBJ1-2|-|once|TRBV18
TGTGCCAGCTCACCAGGGGGGTTGGCCCAATTAGGTGGCTACACCTTC
CASSPGGLAQLGGYTF
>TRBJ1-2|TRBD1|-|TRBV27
TGTGCCAGCAGTTCTTTCTCCAGACAGGGAGGCTATGGCTACACCTTC
CASSSFSRQGGYGYTF
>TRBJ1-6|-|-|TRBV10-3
TGTGCCATCAGTGCGTACGGGGGTAATAATTCACCCCTCCACTTT
CAISAYGGNNSPLHF
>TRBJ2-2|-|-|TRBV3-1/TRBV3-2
TGTGCCAGCAGCCCACCAGGTGGTGGAGGCGGGGAGCTGTTTTTT
CASSPPGGGGGELFF
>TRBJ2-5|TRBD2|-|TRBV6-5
TGTGCCAGCAGCCAAACTAGCGGGAGGGATCAGTACTTC
CASSQTSGRDQYF
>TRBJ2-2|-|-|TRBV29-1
TGCAGCGTCCAACTCCTCGTTCCCCCGAACACCGGGGAGCTGTTTTTT
CSVQLLVPPNTGELFF
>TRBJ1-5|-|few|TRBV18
TGTGCCAGCTCACCAACAGGGATTAATAGCAATCAGCCCCAGCATTTT
CASSPTGINSNQPQHF
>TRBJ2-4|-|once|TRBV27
TGTGCCAGCAGGCCGGGACAATCCAAAAACATTCAGTACTTC
CASRPGQSKNIQYF
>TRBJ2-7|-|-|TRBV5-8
TGTGCCAGCAGCTTGACTAGGAGGGGCGAGCAGTACTTC
CASSLTRRGEQYF
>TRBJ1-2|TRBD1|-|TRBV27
TGTGCCAGCAGCGGACAGGGGGCGGGTAACTATGGCTACACCTTC
CASSGQGAGNYGYTF
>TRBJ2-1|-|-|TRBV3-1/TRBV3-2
TGTGCCAGCAGCCAAAGGCGGGCCTCCTACAATGAGCAGTTCTTC
CASSQRRASYNEQFF
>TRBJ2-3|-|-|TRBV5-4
TGTGCCAGCAGCCCCGGAAGGAGGGGAGCTAGCACAGATACGCAGTATTTT
CASSPGRRGASTDTQYF
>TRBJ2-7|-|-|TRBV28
TGTGCCAGCAGTTTATTCGCGGGGACCTACGAGCAGTACTTC
CASSLFAGTYEQYF
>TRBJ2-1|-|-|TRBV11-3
TGTGCCAGCAGCTTGGGAGGGGGGGATAGCTCCTACAATGAGCAGTTCTTC
CASSLGGGDSSYNEQFF
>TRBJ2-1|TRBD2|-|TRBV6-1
TGTGCCAGCAGTGAAGCGCCTCGGACTAGCGGGAGAGTAGTGGTTGGGAATGAGCAGTTCTTC
CASSEAPRTSGRVVVGNEQFF
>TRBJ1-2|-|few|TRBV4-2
TGTGCCAGCAGCCAAGGCCAGGGTGATGGCTACACCTTC
CASSQGQGDGYTF
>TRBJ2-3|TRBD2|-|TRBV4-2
TGTGCCAGCAGCCAAGATTCCGGGGAGGGTGTTACGCAGTATTTT
CASSQDSGEGVTQYF
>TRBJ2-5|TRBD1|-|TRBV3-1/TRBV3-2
TGTGCCAGCAGCCTGGGGGACAGGGGGGAGACCCAGTACTTC
CASSLGDRGETQYF
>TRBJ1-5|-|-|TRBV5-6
TGTGCCAGCAGCTTGCGGGTTAGCAATCAGCCCCAGCATTTT
CASSLRVSNQPQHF
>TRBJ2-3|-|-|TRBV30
TGTGCGTCGGACGCCGGGACTAGCACAGATACGCAGTATTTT
CASDAGTSTDTQYF
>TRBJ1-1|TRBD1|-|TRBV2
TGTGCCAGCACCTTGGACAGGGGCCGGATGAACACTGAAGCTTTCTTT
CASTLDRGRMNTEAFF
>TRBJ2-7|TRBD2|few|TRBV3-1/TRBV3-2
TGTGCCAGCAGCCTAGACTTAGAAAGGACTAGCGGGCCCAGCTCCTACGAGCAGTACTTC
CASSLDLERTSGPSSYEQYF
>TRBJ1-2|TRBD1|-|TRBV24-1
TGTGCCACCAGTGATCCCGGGACAGCCAACTATGGCTACACCTTC
CATSDPGTANYGYTF
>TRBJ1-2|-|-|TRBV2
TGTGCCAGCAGTGAAGTCCCAGGCCTCTATGGCTACACCTTC
CASSEVPGLYGYTF
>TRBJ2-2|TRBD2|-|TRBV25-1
TGTGCCAGCAGTGATCCTCTAGCGGGAGTGACCGGGGAGCTGTTTTTT
CASSDPLAGVTGELFF
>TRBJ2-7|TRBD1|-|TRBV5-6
TGTGCCAGCAGCTTGAACCCCGGGACAGGGAAAGAGCAGTACTTC
CASSLNPGTGKEQYF
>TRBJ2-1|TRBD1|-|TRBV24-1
TGTGCCACCAGTGGGGACAGGGACTCCTACAATGAGCAGTTCTTC
CATSGDRDSYNEQFF
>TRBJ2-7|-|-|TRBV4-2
TGTGCCAGCAGCCAACTAGGGGGCGAGCAGTACTTC
CASSQLGGEQYF
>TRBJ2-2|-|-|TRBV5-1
TGCGCCAGCAGCCCGGAGGGGCCCGGGGAGCTGTTTTTT
CASSPEGPGELFF
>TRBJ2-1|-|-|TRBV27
TGTGCCAGCAGTTTATACCGTAGCGCAATAAGGAGCTCCTACAATGAGCAGTTCTTC
CASSLYRSAIRSSYNEQFF
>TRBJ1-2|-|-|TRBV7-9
TGTGCCAGCAGCTTAGGAATTGGACAAGCCTATGGCTACACCTTC
CASSLGIGQAYGYTF
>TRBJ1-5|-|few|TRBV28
TGTGCCAGCAGTGGGGGGGGCAATCAGCCCCAGCATTTT
CASSGGGNQPQHF
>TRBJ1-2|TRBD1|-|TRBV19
TGTGCCAGTAGTATTTGGGACAGGGGTGGCTACACCTTC
CASSIWDRGGYTF
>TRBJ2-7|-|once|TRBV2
TGTGCCAGCAGTGATGAGGGTCAGGTCGACTTC
CASSDEGQVDF
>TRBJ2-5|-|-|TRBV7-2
TGTGCCAGCAGCTTAGCCCCTTGGCGGCAAGAGACCCAGTACTTC
CASSLAPWRQETQYF
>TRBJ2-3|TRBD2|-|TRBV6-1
TGTGCCAGCAGTGCCCAAGCGGGAGGGACCACAGATACGCAGTATTTT
CASSAQAGGTTDTQYF
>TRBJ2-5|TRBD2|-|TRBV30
TGTGCCTGGAGTCTAGCGGGAGGGCGTGGGACCCAGTACTTC
CAWSLAGGRGTQYF
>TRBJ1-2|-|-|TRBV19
TGTGCCAGTAGTTACAGAAACTATGGCTACACCTTC
CASSYRNYGYTF
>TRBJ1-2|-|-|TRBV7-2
TGTGCCAGCAGCTTAGACAGATCCTATGGCTACACCTTC
CASSLDRSYGYTF